The clone carrying this T cell receptor beta chain occurred a few times. This sample was taken from a study of blood T cell repertoires in COVID-19. As for the study in general: Sites across the United States, Italy and Spain contributed samples from acute and convalescent COVID-19. PBMCs, B-cell-depleted T cells, or T cells provided the cDNA or gDNA that made up the material.

V was shortened by 7 bases and J by 7 bases, with 14 bases between the two germline ends. Germline loops: CDR1 ENHRY, CDR2 SYGVKD. This CDR3 is 12 amino acids long. Study processing details: The authors estimated nucleated cell counts from reference gene primer amplification. The data were produced by immunoSEQ multiplex PCR, yet TCRdb's version contains in-frame clones alone and is incomplete. That table is the source of V, J and clone size, and D and trimming were worked out from the DNA. The table has 14,000 or so clones, under 90% seen once. The chain recombines TRBV10-3 with TRBJ2-7; TRBD1 is a possible D gene (6 bases). Sequencing was done on a sample of peripheral blood. The clonotype comes from a woman aged 55-70 years with acute or convalescent COVID-19. As DNA, the CDR3 is TGTGCCATCAAGACACCGGGACAAGAGCAGTACTTC. Amino acid sequence: CAIKTPGQEQYF.